This TCR beta chain was recorded in a study of human T cells and chemical hapten exposure (TCRdb year 2021). For context, the study as a whole: For sensitization, 2% DPC in acetone was applied to a 2 cm by 2 cm area of upper inner arm skin. Weekly therapeutic DPC doses were additionally applied to the scalp of patients throughout the approximately 23-week study period. Patch testing was done on the upper back using Finn chambers containing 0.01% DPC, and results were scored after 6 days according to International Contact Dermatitis Research Group standards. The mostly female patient cohort included alopecia areata with under or over 50% scalp involvement, alopecia totalis and alopecia universalis. The libraries were sequenced as a pool, and the TCR yield per sample differed mostly because of small variations in library volumes within the pool. The study tracked peripheral blood TCR repertoire changes in vivo during primary and secondary sensitization to the hapten diphenylcyclopropenone (DPC) in alopecia patients. Blood samples were taken from patients before sensitization (week 0) and at 2, 6 and about 24 weeks after DPC sensitization. Blood for TCR sequencing was provided by twenty-nine alopecia patients at one to four time points (pre-sensitization, 2, 6 and 24 weeks). Each blood RNA sample was used to sequence both TCR alpha and TCR beta chains.

In the paper's terms, the time point label means: pre-sensitization, week 0. The treatment or condition tag for this specimen amounts to: therapeutic diphenylcyclopropenone sensitization with weekly scalp DPC. Total RNA was isolated from unfractionated whole blood collected in Tempus Blood RNA tubes. At each patch-test visit, blood was drawn before the patch test was applied. Patients were considered eligible if aged 18 to 70, diagnosed with alopecia and deemed suitable for DPC therapy, and patients were excluded if pregnant. The full study reports these points: The number of PT1 expanded TCRs positively correlated with patch test score, significant at thresholds 8, 16 and 32 but not 4. Compared with pre-sensitization or healthy control sets, expanded TCRs formed significantly more large CDR3 similarity clusters, which is consistent with antigen-driven responses. After repeated subsampling, changes were observed in the strength of the expansion versus patch-test correlation and in the threshold at which the correlation became significant. All patients had alopecia, a presumed autoimmune disease, so their immune response might differ from that of healthy individuals. No change with DPC sensitization was found in the number of TCRs above 1 in 1000 frequency, and no evidence of global repertoire structure alterations was found.

Receptor amplification or capture employed RACE. The instrument given in TCRdb is NextSeq 500. During library preparation, unique molecular identifiers were attached to individual cDNA molecules so that TCRs could be counted quantitatively and reproducibly. The authors processed their data as follows. Samples had a median of roughly 91,000 TCRs, with a range from roughly 23,224 to 700,000. The Decombinator software suite was used to annotate V, J and CDR3 in the TCR reads. Every sample was subsampled to the same number of TCRs (28,000) for the PS versus PT1 abundance plots. Expanded TCRs were defined as absent before sensitization and observed at least eight times at the 2-week time point. The raw public data were reprocessed by TCRdb itself: fastp quality trimming at Q25, MiXCR clonotype calling, in-frame beta chains only. Rows with a matching CDR3 protein are joined into one entry that keeps the most common DNA and genes. In this record, the V and J calls reflect TCRdb's handling and not the investigators' own analysis. The sample has approximately 32,000 distinct CDR3 sequences on record, roughly 12% of them singletons. Around 1.9% of the sample lies in the top ten.

CDR3 length: 11 amino acids, cysteine to phenylalanine. Only CDR3 DNA remains: 33 bases, in frame from the first base. The germline V gene (reference sequence) provides CDR1 SEHNR and CDR2 FQNEAQ. This clonotype was found many times. Its antigen is still unknown. One end of the junction does not line up with germline, which may come from a read error. The V and J segments used are TRBV7-9 and TRBJ1-1; TRBD1 might be the D gene, on 6 matching bases. Sequencing used whole blood, obtained in connection with sensitization to the hapten diphenylcyclopropenone (DPC). The TCR sequence derives from a woman in her forties with alopecia areata. Some clones in this sample may be carry-over from other donors' samples. The DNA sequence reads TGTGCCAGCAACAAGGGGGACCTGGGACCGTTT. Its protein is CASNKGDLGPF.